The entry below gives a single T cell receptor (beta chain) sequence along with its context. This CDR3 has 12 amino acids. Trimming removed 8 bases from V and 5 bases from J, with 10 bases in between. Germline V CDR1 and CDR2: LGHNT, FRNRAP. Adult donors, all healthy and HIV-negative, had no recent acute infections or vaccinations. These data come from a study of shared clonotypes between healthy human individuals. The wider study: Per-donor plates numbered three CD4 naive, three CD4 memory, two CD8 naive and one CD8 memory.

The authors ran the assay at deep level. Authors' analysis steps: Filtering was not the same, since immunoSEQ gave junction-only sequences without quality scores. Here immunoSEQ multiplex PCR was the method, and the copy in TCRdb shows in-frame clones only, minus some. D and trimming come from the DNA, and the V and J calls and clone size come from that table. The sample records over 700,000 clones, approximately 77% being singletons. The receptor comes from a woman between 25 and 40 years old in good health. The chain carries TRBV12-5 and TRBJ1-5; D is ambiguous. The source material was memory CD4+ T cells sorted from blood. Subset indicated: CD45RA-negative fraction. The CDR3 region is CASTGIDQPQHF. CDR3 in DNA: TGTGCTAGTACGGGTATCGATCAGCCCCAGCATTTT.